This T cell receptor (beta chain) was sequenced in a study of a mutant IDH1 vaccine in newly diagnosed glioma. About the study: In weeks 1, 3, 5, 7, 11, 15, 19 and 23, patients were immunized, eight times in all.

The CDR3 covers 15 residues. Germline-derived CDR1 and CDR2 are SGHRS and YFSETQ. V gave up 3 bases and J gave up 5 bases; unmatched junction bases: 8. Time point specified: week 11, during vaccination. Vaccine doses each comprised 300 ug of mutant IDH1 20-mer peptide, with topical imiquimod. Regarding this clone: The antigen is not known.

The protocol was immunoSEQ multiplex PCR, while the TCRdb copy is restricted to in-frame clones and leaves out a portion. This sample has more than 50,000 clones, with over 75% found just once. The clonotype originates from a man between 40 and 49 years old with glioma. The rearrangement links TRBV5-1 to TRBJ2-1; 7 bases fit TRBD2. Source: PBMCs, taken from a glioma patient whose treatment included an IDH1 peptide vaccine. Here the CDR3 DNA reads TGCGCCAGCAGCTCGGAAGGCGGGAGACACAATGAGCAGTTCTTC. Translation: CASSSEGGRHNEQFF.